This T cell receptor beta chain was identified during a study of identical twins. Overall study results and limits: Modelling underestimated the level of out-of-frame TCR alpha sharing observed in monozygotic twins. Researchers reported excess low generation probability among twin-shared out-of-frame alpha sequences. Researchers reported weaker excess twin sharing in beta out-of-frame sequences.

The donor group consisted entirely of healthy Caucasians. Ten or more counts support this clonotype. Its target is not known. Each CDR3 protein is one row after TCRdb ran MiXCR on the 5' RACE reads. The sample lists some 560,000 distinct CDR3 sequences; 9.5% to 10% were seen once. The same specimen was also included in a second study, on yellow fever vaccine responses in identical twins.

Sequencing was performed on PBMCs. This TCR came from a woman in her late teens or twenties in good health.

CDR3 region: CASSTTGRFTDTQYF. The CDR3, as DNA: TGCGCCAGCAGCACGACCGGACGATTCACAGATACGCAGTATTTT. This chain links TRBV5-1 with TRBJ2-3; D remains ambiguous. Germline V CDR1 and CDR2: SGHRS, YFSETQ. V was shortened by 4 bases and J by 2 bases, with 14 bases between the two germline ends. This CDR3 has 15 residues.